This T cell receptor beta chain was recovered during a study of radiation and T cells in renal cell carcinoma. Time point reported: blood 4 weeks post-SBRT, at nephrectomy. Treatment meaning: 15 Gy SBRT to primary tumor, nephrectomy 4 weeks later. Blood was sampled at baseline, 2 weeks and 4 weeks after SBRT. This clone came up once. Measured with immunoSEQ multiplex PCR; TCRdb has only the in-frame clones, and not every one. This sample carries some 150,000 clones, around 88% of them seen once, and the ten largest clones take roughly 17%. CDR1 is MNHNS, CDR2 SASEGT, per germline. This CDR3 is built from 16 residues. Trimming stripped 1 base from V and 4 bases from J, with 14 bases between.

The starting material was blood, obtained from a patient whose treatment included radiotherapy and nephrectomy. The chain combines TRBV6-1 with TRBJ1-3, with D unclear. This sequence was found in a woman between 45 and 60 years old with renal cell carcinoma. This CDR3 reads CASSEEDGGRGNTIYF. DNA for the CDR3: TGTGCCAGCAGTGAAGAGGACGGAGGGCGCGGAAACACCATATATTTT.